Listed below are T cell receptor beta chains from one sample, sequenced in a study of early stage breast cancer tumors. Clones were sequenced by immunoSEQ multiplex PCR, and TCRdb holds only the in-frame ones, with some missing. The table records approximately 20,000 clones, 65% to 85% of them present only once. The material sequenced was blood. The receptors were gathered from a person aged 65-85 years with breast cancer. Each CDR3 is given with its conserved first and last residue. The order of the fields is V gene, J gene, D gene, clone size, CDR3 DNA, CDR3 protein. A D gene is named only where the DNA matches it firmly. The size entry is marked missing in some rows and otherwise reads once, few, many or a size class.

v_gene: TRBV6-5
j_gene: TRBJ1-1
d_gene: .
abundance: .
CDR3nt: TGTGCCAGCACCTTCGGGAGCGGCACTGAAGCTTTCTTT
CDR3aa: CASTFGSGTEAFF

v_gene: TRBV28
j_gene: TRBJ2-3
d_gene: .
abundance: .
CDR3nt: TGTGCCAGCAGTATGGTGGCTAGAACGCAGTATTTT
CDR3aa: CASSMVARTQYF

v_gene: TRBV29-1
j_gene: TRBJ2-3
d_gene: .
abundance: .
CDR3nt: TGCAGCGTTGAACTAGCAGATACGCAGTATTTT
CDR3aa: CSVELADTQYF

v_gene: TRBV2
j_gene: TRBJ1-5
d_gene: .
abundance: .
CDR3nt: TGTGCCAGCAGTGAACTAGGAAGGAGTCAGCCCCAGCATTTT
CDR3aa: CASSELGRSQPQHF

v_gene: TRBV7-6
j_gene: TRBJ1-1
d_gene: .
abundance: once
CDR3nt: TGTGCCAGCAGCTTAACCCCAGGGGCGAGCACTGAAGCTTTCTTT
CDR3aa: CASSLTPGASTEAFF

v_gene: TRBV4-1
j_gene: TRBJ1-5
d_gene: TRBD1
abundance: .
CDR3nt: TGCGCCAGCAGCCACCGAGATGATAGGTCAGGGGGCGGTCAGCCCCAGCATTTT
CDR3aa: CASSHRDDRSGGGQPQHF

v_gene: TRBV11-3
j_gene: TRBJ2-7
d_gene: .
abundance: once
CDR3nt: TGTGCCAGCAGCGGGGCGTATCTCGAGCAGTACTTC
CDR3aa: CASSGAYLEQYF

v_gene: TRBV30
j_gene: TRBJ1-5
d_gene: .
abundance: once
CDR3nt: TGTGCCTGGGCGAACTGGGGCGGCAATCAGCCCCAGCATTTT
CDR3aa: CAWANWGGNQPQHF

v_gene: TRBV19
j_gene: TRBJ2-6
d_gene: .
abundance: .
CDR3nt: TGTGCCAGTAGTATAATGGGGACTTCTGGGGCCAACGTCCTGACTTTC
CDR3aa: CASSIMGTSGANVLTF

v_gene: TRBV7-3
j_gene: TRBJ1-2
d_gene: TRBD1
abundance: once
CDR3nt: TGTGCCAGCAGCTCAGGGGGCGGTTATGGCTACACCTTC
CDR3aa: CASSSGGGYGYTF

v_gene: TRBV7-3
j_gene: TRBJ2-3
d_gene: .
abundance: .
CDR3nt: TGTGCCAGCAGCTTAAGAGCCCCCGGAGGAGGGGACGATACGCAGTATTTT
CDR3aa: CASSLRAPGGGDDTQYF

v_gene: TRBV7-2
j_gene: TRBJ2-2
d_gene: .
abundance: .
CDR3nt: TGTGCCAGCAGCCGAGGGTATCCGAACACCGGGGAGCTGTTTTTT
CDR3aa: CASSRGYPNTGELFF

v_gene: TRBV5-8
j_gene: TRBJ1-1
d_gene: .
abundance: .
CDR3nt: TGTGCCAGCAGTTTGAGCGGGAACCGTGGTACTGAAGCTTTCTTT
CDR3aa: CASSLSGNRGTEAFF

v_gene: TRBV4-2
j_gene: TRBJ1-5
d_gene: .
abundance: .
CDR3nt: TGTGCCAGCAGCCAAGAGGACGGGAAGAATCAGCCCCAGCATTTT
CDR3aa: CASSQEDGKNQPQHF

v_gene: TRBV9
j_gene: TRBJ2-5
d_gene: TRBD2
abundance: .
CDR3nt: TGTGCCAGCGGGCTAGCGGGGACAACCCAAGAGACCCAGTACTTC
CDR3aa: CASGLAGTTQETQYF

v_gene: TRBV5-1
j_gene: TRBJ2-7
d_gene: TRBD1
abundance: .
CDR3nt: TGCGCCAGCAGCAGGACGGACAGGACTGGCGAGCAGTACTTC
CDR3aa: CASSRTDRTGEQYF

v_gene: TRBV5-6
j_gene: TRBJ1-1
d_gene: TRBD1
abundance: .
CDR3nt: TGTGCCAGCAGCTGGGGATTGACAGGGGGCAACCGGGGGGCTTTCTTT
CDR3aa: CASSWGLTGGNRGAFF

v_gene: TRBV5-5
j_gene: TRBJ1-1
d_gene: .
abundance: .
CDR3nt: TGTGCCAGCAGACTCGACATCCTGAACACTGAAGCTTTCTTT
CDR3aa: CASRLDILNTEAFF

v_gene: TRBV2
j_gene: TRBJ2-7
d_gene: TRBD2
abundance: .
CDR3nt: TGTGCCAGCACTCGAGCGGGGGTGGCCTACGAGCAGTACTTC
CDR3aa: CASTRAGVAYEQYF

v_gene: TRBV5-1
j_gene: TRBJ2-7
d_gene: .
abundance: .
CDR3nt: TGCGCCAGCAGCTTGGGGGGAGCTCGGGGAGAGCAGTACTTC
CDR3aa: CASSLGGARGEQYF

v_gene: TRBV11-2
j_gene: TRBJ2-1
d_gene: .
abundance: .
CDR3nt: TGTGCCAGCAGCTTAGATACCCAGGGTAGGTTCTTC
CDR3aa: CASSLDTQGRFF

v_gene: TRBV6-5
j_gene: TRBJ1-1
d_gene: .
abundance: .
CDR3nt: TGTGCCAGCAGTTACTCCGAGGGTGTTACTGAAGCTTTCTTT
CDR3aa: CASSYSEGVTEAFF

v_gene: TRBV14
j_gene: TRBJ2-7
d_gene: .
abundance: .
CDR3nt: TGTGCCAGCAGCCGGACATCGTACGAGCAGTACTTC
CDR3aa: CASSRTSYEQYF

v_gene: TRBV7-9
j_gene: TRBJ1-6
d_gene: .
abundance: .
CDR3nt: TGTGCCAGCAGCTTAAGTCGGACAGAGAATTCACCCCTCCACTTT
CDR3aa: CASSLSRTENSPLHF

v_gene: TRBV10-3
j_gene: TRBJ1-5
d_gene: TRBD1
abundance: .
CDR3nt: TGTGCCATCAGTGAGGCCAGGACAGGGGGCAATCAGCCCCAGCATTTT
CDR3aa: CAISEARTGGNQPQHF

v_gene: TRBV5-1
j_gene: TRBJ1-1
d_gene: .
abundance: .
CDR3nt: TGCGCCAGCAGCCCGCAGGGTGGGAACACTGAAGCTTTCTTT
CDR3aa: CASSPQGGNTEAFF

v_gene: TRBV2
j_gene: TRBJ1-2
d_gene: TRBD1
abundance: few
CDR3nt: TGTGCCAGCAGATATGACAGGGGTGGTTATGGCTACACCTTC
CDR3aa: CASRYDRGGYGYTF

v_gene: TRBV29-1
j_gene: TRBJ1-1
d_gene: .
abundance: .
CDR3nt: TGCAGCGTTGTCAGCGGGGGGACTGAAGCTTTCTTT
CDR3aa: CSVVSGGTEAFF

v_gene: TRBV4-3
j_gene: TRBJ2-7
d_gene: .
abundance: .
CDR3nt: TGCGCCAGCAGCCAAGACATCGAAAGGGGGACGGATCACTACGAGCAGTACTTC
CDR3aa: CASSQDIERGTDHYEQYF

v_gene: TRBV6-6
j_gene: TRBJ1-2
d_gene: .
abundance: .
CDR3nt: TGTGCCAGCAGTTACGTACGGACAACCACTAACTATGGCTACACCTTC
CDR3aa: CASSYVRTTTNYGYTF

v_gene: TRBV6-5
j_gene: TRBJ2-5
d_gene: TRBD2
abundance: .
CDR3nt: TGTGCCAGCAGTTATGGGGGGGGTTTGGAGACCCAGTACTTC
CDR3aa: CASSYGGGLETQYF

v_gene: TRBV11-2
j_gene: TRBJ1-2
d_gene: .
abundance: .
CDR3nt: TGTGCCAGCAGCGAGGGATGGCGCACTGGCTACACCTTC
CDR3aa: CASSEGWRTGYTF